The rows below give T cell receptor beta chains drawn from one sample of a study of tumor-infiltrating lymphocytes in oesophageal squamous cell carcinoma. TCRdb fed the PCR reads into MiXCR, producing one record per CDR3 protein. The sample shows under 20,000 distinct CDR3 sequences, roughly half of them seen only once. Sample: esophageal tumor tissue. Receptors were obtained from a female donor with esophageal squamous cell carcinoma. Both conserved end residues are part of each CDR3. Each record gives: clone size, D gene, J gene, V gene, CDR3 DNA, CDR3 protein. D genes are given only for firm matches. Clone size is shown for a subset of rows, as once, few, many or a class of expanded clone.

abundance: -
d_gene: TRBD1
j_gene: TRBJ1-2
v_gene: TRBV5-1
CDR3nt: TGCGCCAGCAGCGCTACGTTACAGGGGAAAAATGGCTACACCTTC
CDR3aa: CASSATLQGKNGYTF

abundance: many
d_gene: -
j_gene: TRBJ1-1
v_gene: TRBV6-1
CDR3nt: TGTGCCAGCAAGGCCCTAACTGAAGCTTTCTTT
CDR3aa: CASKALTEAFF

abundance: -
d_gene: -
j_gene: TRBJ2-1
v_gene: TRBV12-3/TRBV12-4
CDR3nt: TGTGCCAGCAGTTCCCTCGTCACGGGCGGGGAGCAGTTCTTC
CDR3aa: CASSSLVTGGEQFF

abundance: -
d_gene: -
j_gene: TRBJ2-7
v_gene: TRBV12-3/TRBV12-4
CDR3nt: TGTGCCAGCAGTTTGGCTGGGAGCTACGAGCAGTACTTC
CDR3aa: CASSLAGSYEQYF

abundance: -
d_gene: -
j_gene: TRBJ2-1
v_gene: TRBV7-2
CDR3nt: TGTGCCAGCAGCCAACGTTTATACGCCGGGAATGAGCAGTTCTTC
CDR3aa: CASSQRLYAGNEQFF

abundance: -
d_gene: -
j_gene: TRBJ2-1
v_gene: TRBV19
CDR3nt: TGTGCCAGTAGTATAGTAGCACACTACTACAATGAGCAGTTCTTC
CDR3aa: CASSIVAHYYNEQFF

abundance: once
d_gene: -
j_gene: TRBJ2-6
v_gene: TRBV5-4
CDR3nt: TGTGCCAGCAGCACGACTAAAACGGTTGGGGCCAACGTCCTGACTTTC
CDR3aa: CASSTTKTVGANVLTF

abundance: -
d_gene: TRBD2
j_gene: TRBJ2-3
v_gene: TRBV7-8
CDR3nt: TGTGCCAGCAGCTCCAAAACTAGCGGGGGACCAGATACGCAGTATTTT
CDR3aa: CASSSKTSGGPDTQYF

abundance: -
d_gene: -
j_gene: TRBJ2-7
v_gene: TRBV7-8
CDR3nt: TGTGCCAGCAGCTTTGGATTAGCCTACGAGCAGTACTTC
CDR3aa: CASSFGLAYEQYF

abundance: -
d_gene: TRBD2
j_gene: TRBJ2-1
v_gene: TRBV7-2
CDR3nt: TGTGCCAGCAGCTTGCCCTGGGGGGGGAATTACAATGAGCAGTTCTTC
CDR3aa: CASSLPWGGNYNEQFF

abundance: -
d_gene: -
j_gene: TRBJ2-3
v_gene: TRBV7-2
CDR3nt: TGTGCCAGCAGCCCCAATGAGCGAGATACGCAGTATTTT
CDR3aa: CASSPNERDTQYF

abundance: -
d_gene: -
j_gene: TRBJ2-7
v_gene: TRBV7-8
CDR3nt: TGTGCCAGCAGCCCACGTGACAATTCCTACGAGCAGTACTTC
CDR3aa: CASSPRDNSYEQYF

abundance: -
d_gene: TRBD1
j_gene: TRBJ2-1
v_gene: TRBV7-8
CDR3nt: TGTGCCAGCAGCTTAGATTTTGGGGGGGACAGGGTCAATGAGCAGTTCTTC
CDR3aa: CASSLDFGGDRVNEQFF

abundance: few
d_gene: TRBD1
j_gene: TRBJ2-4
v_gene: TRBV7-9
CDR3nt: TGTGCCAGCAGCCGTGACACAGGGGGCATAAACATTCAGTACTTC
CDR3aa: CASSRDTGGINIQYF

abundance: -
d_gene: TRBD2
j_gene: TRBJ2-3
v_gene: TRBV20-1
CDR3nt: TGCAGTGCTAGAGATCTAGCGGGGAGTGTAGATACGCAGTATTTT
CDR3aa: CSARDLAGSVDTQYF

abundance: -
d_gene: -
j_gene: TRBJ2-1
v_gene: TRBV11-2
CDR3nt: TGTGCCAGCAGCTTAGGGACAGGGAGGGGCAATGAGCAGTTCTTC
CDR3aa: CASSLGTGRGNEQFF

abundance: -
d_gene: -
j_gene: TRBJ1-6
v_gene: TRBV5-6
CDR3nt: TGTGCCAGCAGCCTCCTGCAGGGACCGACACATAATTATAATTCACCCCTCCACTTT
CDR3aa: CASSLLQGPTHNYNSPLHF

abundance: -
d_gene: -
j_gene: TRBJ2-3
v_gene: TRBV7-8
CDR3nt: TGTGCCAGCAGCTTTCTCGGGTATCCTAGCACAGATACGCAGTATTTT
CDR3aa: CASSFLGYPSTDTQYF

abundance: few
d_gene: -
j_gene: TRBJ2-7
v_gene: TRBV7-2
CDR3nt: TGTGCCAGCAGCTTAGAGGGTAGGAGATACGAGCAGTACTTC
CDR3aa: CASSLEGRRYEQYF

abundance: many
d_gene: -
j_gene: TRBJ2-1
v_gene: TRBV27
CDR3nt: TGTGCCAGCTCAGGGAAAAGATACAATGAGCAGTTCTTC
CDR3aa: CASSGKRYNEQFF

abundance: few
d_gene: TRBD2
j_gene: TRBJ2-3
v_gene: TRBV7-6
CDR3nt: TGTGCCAGCAGCCAAACTAGCGGGGGCACAGATACGCAGTATTTT
CDR3aa: CASSQTSGGTDTQYF

abundance: few
d_gene: -
j_gene: TRBJ2-1
v_gene: TRBV9
CDR3nt: TGTGCCAGCAGCGTAGTCGGAAGGGAGAACAATGAGCAGTTCTTC
CDR3aa: CASSVVGRENNEQFF

abundance: -
d_gene: TRBD2
j_gene: TRBJ2-1
v_gene: TRBV11-1
CDR3nt: TGTGCCAGCAGCTTAGGCCTCGGGGGGAGCTCCTACAATGAGCAGTTCTTC
CDR3aa: CASSLGLGGSSYNEQFF

abundance: -
d_gene: TRBD2
j_gene: TRBJ2-1
v_gene: TRBV7-3
CDR3nt: TGTGCCAGCAGCTCCCAACCCCCCGGGACTAGCGGGAGGTTTTCCTACAATGAGCAGTTCTTC
CDR3aa: CASSSQPPGTSGRFSYNEQFF

abundance: -
d_gene: -
j_gene: TRBJ2-7
v_gene: TRBV28
CDR3nt: TGTGCCAGCAGTTTGTCCACCGGGACGGTAACCTACGAGCAGTACTTC
CDR3aa: CASSLSTGTVTYEQYF

abundance: -
d_gene: -
j_gene: TRBJ2-5
v_gene: TRBV11-3
CDR3nt: TGTGCCAGCAGCTTGCCTGGTGGAGAGACCCAGTACTTC
CDR3aa: CASSLPGGETQYF

abundance: -
d_gene: -
j_gene: TRBJ2-1
v_gene: TRBV7-4
CDR3nt: TGTGCCAGCAGCCCGAAGGCCAACGGAAATGAGCAGTTCTTC
CDR3aa: CASSPKANGNEQFF

abundance: -
d_gene: -
j_gene: TRBJ2-5
v_gene: TRBV6-8
CDR3nt: TGTGCCAGCAGTTACGTATCTGGGTACCAAGAGACCCAGTACTTC
CDR3aa: CASSYVSGYQETQYF